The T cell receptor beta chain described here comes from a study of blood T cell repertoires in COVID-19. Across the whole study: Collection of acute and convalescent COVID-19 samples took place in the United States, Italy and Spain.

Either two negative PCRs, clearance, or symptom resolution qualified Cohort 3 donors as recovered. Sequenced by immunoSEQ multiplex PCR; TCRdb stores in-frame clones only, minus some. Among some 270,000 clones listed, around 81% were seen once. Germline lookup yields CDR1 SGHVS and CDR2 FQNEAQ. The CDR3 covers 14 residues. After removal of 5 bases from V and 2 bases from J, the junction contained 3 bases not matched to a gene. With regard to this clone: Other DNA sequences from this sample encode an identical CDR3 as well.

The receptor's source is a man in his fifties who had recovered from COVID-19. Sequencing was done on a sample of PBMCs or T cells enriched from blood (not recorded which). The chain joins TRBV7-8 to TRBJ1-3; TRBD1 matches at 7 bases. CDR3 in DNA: TGTGCCAGCAGCAGAGACAGGGCTGGAAACACCATATATTTT. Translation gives CASSRDRAGNTIYF.